The 15 T cell receptor beta chains given below trace back to one sample, sequenced in a study of T cells in Graves' hyperthyroidism and ophthalmopathy. RNA transcripts provided the source from which TCR beta CDR3 regions were amplified. First-round RT-PCR of the TCR CDR3 relied on the HTBI primer set. TCRdb processed the multiplex PCR reads anew with MiXCR; each CDR3 protein has one entry. The sample has around 540,000 distinct CDR3 sequences; about 16% are singletons. Specimen: blood. These receptor sequences come from a woman in her 30s with Graves' ophthalmopathy.

This clonotype was counted at least ten times. The CDR3 region is CSARAEQFGGYTF. The CDR3 DNA reads as TGCAGTGCTAGAGCTGAACAGTTCGGTGGCTACACCTTC. This chain connects TRBV20-1 to TRBJ1-2; no reliable D call. CDR3 length: 13 amino acids. Trimming left V 1 base short and J 7 bases short, with 13 bases between. CDR1 is DFQATT, CDR2 SNEGSKA, per germline (reference sequence).

This clonotype was recorded a few times. The genes are TRBV4-3 and TRBJ2-7; D is uncertain. CDR1 is LGHNA and CDR2 is YSLEER in the germline V gene. Trimming shortened V by 0 bases and J by 5 bases, and 11 bases separated the two germline ends. The CDR3 has 14 amino acids. The CDR3 sequence: CASSQENSPDEQYF. The CDR3 DNA reads TGCGCCAGCAGCCAAGAGAATAGCCCCGACGAGCAGTACTTC.

In its sample, this clonotype was seen a few times. The chain employs TRBV4-1 and TRBJ2-2; D unclear. CDR3 size: 16 residues. Trimming left V 4 bases short and J 6 bases short, with 18 bases between. Germline CDR1 reads MGHRA; CDR2 reads YSYEKL. The CDR3, as DNA: TGCGCCAGCAGCCTTAAGCAGGCCCTACTCCCCGGGGAGCTGTTTTTT. Translated, it gives CASSLKQALLPGELFF.

The rearrangement joins TRBV20-1 to TRBJ2-7, with 13 bases identical to TRBD2. This CDR3 region has 15 residues. Germline V lookup: CDR1 DFQATT, CDR2 SNEGSKA (reference sequence). Germline trimming cut 5 bases from V and 5 bases from J; bases unmatched to any gene: 9. The CDR3 loop reads CSASPPLAGGDEQYF. CDR3 bases: TGCAGTGCTTCCCCCCCACTAGCGGGAGGGGACGAGCAGTACTTC.

Ten or more counts support this clonotype. The genes are TRBV20-1 and TRBJ2-7; D unresolved. The germline V gene has CDR1 DFQATT and CDR2 SNEGSKA (reference sequence). V lost 5 bases, J lost 0 bases, and 14 bases lay in between. The length of the CDR3 is 14 residues. The CDR3 loop is CSAAQSDSSYEQYF. CDR3 in DNA: TGCAGTGCTGCCCAGTCCGATAGCTCCTACGAGCAGTACTTC.

The sample holds a few counts of this clonotype. Here the CDR3 DNA reads TGCAGTGCTAGAGGGCTTGGTAGGGAGACCCAGTACTTC. It is translated as CSARGLGRETQYF. The V gene is TRBV20-1, the J gene TRBJ2-5; D not certain. The germline CDR1 and CDR2 sequences are DFQATT and SNEGSKA (reference sequence). V gave up 1 base and J gave up 5 bases, with 11 bases separating them. The CDR3 is 13 residues long.

This clonotype was detected many times. This chain joins TRBV7-2 and TRBJ2-1; D ambiguous. Germline values: CDR1 SGHTA, CDR2 FQGNSA. Between the trimmed V and J ends, which lost 0 bases and 9 bases, there was a span of 15 bases. The CDR3 runs 15 residues. Here the CDR3 reads CASSLASIGLGEQFF. CDR3 DNA sequence: TGTGCCAGCAGCTTAGCGAGCATAGGGCTTGGTGAGCAGTTCTTC.

This clonotype came up a few times. Written as DNA, the CDR3 is TGTGCCAGTAGTTCATACCGGGACAGGGGAGGTGAAAAACTGTTTTTT. This sequence encodes CASSSYRDRGGEKLFF. The rearrangement links TRBV19 to TRBJ1-4; the match to TRBD1 covers 10 bases. The CDR3 contains 16 residues. Per germline, CDR1 LNHDA and CDR2 SQIVND (reference sequence). Trimming at V came to 5 bases and at J to 7 bases, leaving 10 bases not matched to a gene. Supplemented by reference TRBV19 and TRBJ1-4, the full variable domain reads DGGITQSPKYLFRKEGQNVTLSCEQNLNHDAMYWYRQDPGQGLRLIYYSQIVNDFQKGDIAEGYSVSREKKESFPLTVTSAQKNPTAFYLCASSSYRDRGGEKLFFGSGTQLSVL.

This clonotype was seen more than once but under ten times. The chain is built from TRBV6-2 or TRBV6-3 and TRBJ2-3; no definite D call. Germline-derived CDR1 and CDR2 are MNHEY and SVGEGT. The V end lost 3 bases, the J end lost 10 bases, and 17 bases lay between the germline ends. The CDR3 length is 14 residues. DNA of the CDR3: TGTGCCAGCAGTTATGATCGAATTCGGGTCGCGCAGTATTTT. Its protein product is CASSYDRIRVAQYF.

In this sample, this clonotype turned up many times. The chain has TRBV3-1 and TRBJ1-1, with 7 positions matching TRBD1. The V and J ends lost 4 bases and 5 bases, in that order; junction bases with no gene match: 10. Germline V CDR1 and CDR2: LGHDT, YNNKEL (reference sequence). The CDR3 totals 15 residues. In nucleotides, the CDR3 is TGTGCCAGCAGCCGGGACAGTAACAGGCTGACTGAAGCTTTCTTT. It encodes CASSRDSNRLTEAFF.

There are many counts of this clonotype. This sequence joins TRBV30 and TRBJ1-2; tentative D call: TRBD1 (6 bases). Germline V gene sequence: CDR1 GTSNPN, CDR2 SVGIG (reference sequence). V lost 2 bases, J lost 6 bases, and 19 bases lay in between. The CDR3 has 15 amino acids. CDR3 DNA: TGTGCCTGGAGTAAGAACAGGGAAGGGATTGATGGCTACACCTTC. It yields the protein CAWSKNREGIDGYTF.

This clonotype has a count of ten or more. The V and J genes are TRBV11-1 and TRBJ2-5; 9 bases fit TRBD1. This CDR3 is built from 14 residues. The V gene end was trimmed by 5 bases and the J gene end by 12 bases; junction bases not matched to a gene: 13. Per the germline V gene, CDR1 is SGHAT and CDR2 is FQDESV (reference sequence). The CDR3 region is CASSAATGQGSEYF. DNA of the CDR3: TGTGCCAGCAGCGCGGCCACGGGACAGGGTTCGGAGTACTTC.

The chain is built from TRBV27 and TRBJ2-3; D might be TRBD1 (6 bases). Trimming removed 3 bases at V and 1 base at J, with 17 bases between. The germline V gene encodes CDR1 MNHEY and CDR2 SMNVEV (reference sequence). The CDR3 loop spans 17 amino acids. CDR3 amino acids: CASSFVVSGDGTDTQYF. CDR3 bases: TGTGCCAGCAGTTTCGTCGTTTCAGGGGACGGCACAGATACGCAGTATTTT.

This clonotype was seen a few times. J is TRBJ2-1 and V is TRBV6-5; D is undetermined. Trimming took off 0 bases at V and 0 bases at J, with 15 bases between the two ends. In germline, CDR1 is MNHEY, CDR2 SVGAGI. This CDR3 is built from 18 residues. The CDR3 DNA follows: TGTGCCAGCAGTTACTCGATGGGTTTCGCGAGCTCCTACAATGAGCAGTTCTTC. Amino acid sequence: CASSYSMGFASSYNEQFF.

This clonotype was seen a handful of times. The chain is built from TRBV4-3 and TRBJ2-3; D ambiguous. Germline V lookup: CDR1 LGHNA, CDR2 YSLEER. V gave up 1 base and J gave up 1 base, with 21 bases separating them. The CDR3 covers 19 residues. CDR3 in DNA: TGCGCCAGCAGCCAAGGAAATAGACCTTCGGGTCCCCGCACAGATACGCAGTATTTT. It specifies CASSQGNRPSGPRTDTQYF.